Listed below are T cell receptor beta chains from one sample, sequenced in a study of T-cell reconstitution after alpha-beta-depleted transplantation in children. TCRdb re-called the PCR reads with MiXCR, one entry per CDR3 protein. Here the sample spans more than 300,000 distinct CDR3 sequences, 15% to 20% being singletons. The sample in question was PBMCs, mostly from graft donor cells, obtained 360 days after TCRalphabeta/CD19-depleted stem cell transplant. The source of these receptors is a male patient between 2 and 10 years old who had a stem cell transplant for acute lymphoblastic leukemia, so the T cells may come from the graft donor. Each CDR3 is given with its conserved first and last residue. The D gene is left open where the match is weak. Clone size is not always given. Where it is, it says once, few, many or a class for expanded clones.

J,V,size,length,D,DNA,CDR3
TRBJ2-3,TRBV11-2,.,17,TRBD1,TGTGCCAGCAGCTTAGATCGTTGGACAGGGGGCACAGATACGCAGTATTTT,CASSLDRWTGGTDTQYF
TRBJ1-2,TRBV4-3,.,13,.,TGCGCCAGCTCGATACGGCCTACGGATGGCTACACCTTC,CASSIRPTDGYTF
TRBJ2-1,TRBV28,.,13,.,TGTGCCAGCAGTTGGGGCGTAGGGTTTGAGCAGTTCTTC,CASSWGVGFEQFF
TRBJ2-7,TRBV5-6,many,13,TRBD1,TGTGCCAGCAGCTACTTACAGGGGAACGAGCAGTACTTC,CASSYLQGNEQYF
TRBJ2-7,TRBV20-1,many,15,.,TGCAGTGCCCTAGGCTGGACCTCCTCGGCGGGCGAGCAGTACTTC,CSALGWTSSAGEQYF
TRBJ2-1,TRBV11-2,few,14,.,TGTGCCAGCAGCTCCAGACCGGGGGCCAATGAGCAGTTCTTC,CASSSRPGANEQFF
TRBJ1-4,TRBV5-6,.,13,.,TGTGCCAGCAGCTTGGGCCCGCTAGAAAAACTGTTTTTT,CASSLGPLEKLFF
TRBJ2-1,TRBV20-1,many,11,.,TGCAGTTCCGAACACCACAATGAGCAGTTCTTC,CSSEHHNEQFF
TRBJ2-5,TRBV3-1,many,13,.,TGTGCCAGCTCCTTTTGGGGGCAAGAGACCCAGTACTTC,CASSFWGQETQYF
TRBJ1-4,TRBV4-1,.,20,TRBD1,TGCGCCAGCAGCCACCGGATCGGGACAGGGATCCTTGCAACTAATGAAAAACTGTTTTTT,CASSHRIGTGILATNEKLFF
TRBJ2-1,TRBV24-1,few,16,TRBD2,TGTGCCACCAGTGATTTCGGACTAGGGTCTAGCAATGAGCAGTTCTTC,CATSDFGLGSSNEQFF
TRBJ2-5,TRBV12-3/TRBV12-4,few,15,TRBD2,TGTGCCAGCAGCGCTTGGACTAGCGGGGAAGAGACCCAGTACTTC,CASSAWTSGEETQYF
TRBJ2-1,TRBV18,many,15,TRBD2,TGTGCCAGCTCACGGACTAGCGGGAGCCCTAATGAGCAGTTCTTC,CASSRTSGSPNEQFF
TRBJ1-3,TRBV7-8,.,18,TRBD1,TGTGCCAGCAGCTTCGGTGCACGGGGACAGGGTAGCAGAAACACCATATATTTT,CASSFGARGQGSRNTIYF
TRBJ2-4,TRBV30,.,14,TRBD2,TGTGCCTGGAGTGGGGGAGGGCCGAAAAACATTCAGTACTTC,CAWSGGGPKNIQYF
TRBJ2-1,TRBV11-2,few,16,.,TGTGCCAGCAGCTCTGAAAGATACAGGGTAGGCAATGAGCAGTTCTTC,CASSSERYRVGNEQFF
TRBJ2-1,TRBV20-1,.,13,TRBD2,TGCAGTGCGGGGACTAGCGGTGCCAATGAGCAGTTCTTC,CSAGTSGANEQFF
TRBJ2-1,TRBV4-1,many,15,.,TGCGCCAGCAGCCACAGCGCGGATTTCATCAATGAGCAGTTCTTC,CASSHSADFINEQFF
TRBJ2-5,TRBV20-1,few,15,TRBD2,TGCAGTGCTTATAGCGGGAGGGCCGCCCAAGAGACCCAGTACTTC,CSAYSGRAAQETQYF
TRBJ2-2,TRBV11-1,.,19,TRBD1,TGTGCCAGCAGCTTAAGGGGGACAGGGGGCGGACGTGGCACCGGGGAGCTGTTTTTT,CASSLRGTGGGRGTGELFF
TRBJ2-5,TRBV20-1,few,13,.,TGCAGTCTTAGTGGGACAAATCAAGAGACCCAGTACTTC,CSLSGTNQETQYF
TRBJ2-4,TRBV7-3,.,14,TRBD2,TGTGCCAGCAGCCCTAGCGGGAGAGGAGACATTCAGTACTTC,CASSPSGRGDIQYF
TRBJ2-6,TRBV4-1,.,15,.,TGCGCCAGCAGCCAAGTAGGGCGTGGGGCCAACGTCCTGACTTTC,CASSQVGRGANVLTF
TRBJ2-7,TRBV5-4,few,16,.,TGTGCCAGCAGCATCAGACAGATCTCGAGCTCCTACGAGCAGTACTTC,CASSIRQISSSYEQYF
TRBJ2-7,TRBV20-1,few,15,.,TGCAGTGCTAGAGATCAGGACCACCCAGCCTACGAGCAGTACTTC,CSARDQDHPAYEQYF
TRBJ2-5,TRBV7-2,.,14,.,TGTGCCAGCAGCTTCGGGCCGCGCTCAGAGACCCAGTACTTC,CASSFGPRSETQYF
TRBJ1-2,TRBV28,many,12,.,TGTGCCAGCAGTTTACAGCACTATGGCTACACCTTC,CASSLQHYGYTF
TRBJ2-7,TRBV27,few,13,TRBD1,TGTGCCAGCAGTTGGGACAGGCGGCACGAGCAGTACTTC,CASSWDRRHEQYF
TRBJ2-3,TRBV7-2,few,16,TRBD2,TGTGCCAGCAGCCCTATGGGACTAGCGGGAGCAGATACGCAGTATTTT,CASSPMGLAGADTQYF
TRBJ1-4,TRBV4-3,.,15,TRBD1,TGCGCCAGCAGCCCCCGGGACAGGACTAATGAAAAACTGTTTTTT,CASSPRDRTNEKLFF
TRBJ2-2,TRBV7-2,many,17,.,TGTGCCAGCAGCTCCCGGGACTCCCCCCATAGGTCCGGGGAGCTGTTTTTT,CASSSRDSPHRSGELFF
TRBJ2-1,TRBV20-1,.,11,.,TGCAGTGCTAAGGAGGGAGTGGAGCAGTTCTTC,CSAKEGVEQFF
TRBJ1-1,TRBV2,.,12,.,TGTGCCAGTCCCTTGAGGGTTGCTGAAGCTTTCTTT,CASPLRVAEAFF
TRBJ2-3,TRBV20-1,few,13,.,TGCAGTGCTAGTGCTAGCGCGAAGGATACGCAGTATTTT,CSASASAKDTQYF
TRBJ1-1,TRBV7-3,many,13,.,TGTGCCAGCAGCTCCCATTGGGGTACTGAAGCTTTCTTT,CASSSHWGTEAFF
TRBJ2-7,TRBV28,.,16,.,TGTGCCAGCAGTTTGCCCTTGGGGGGCCTGGCCTACGAGCAGTACTTC,CASSLPLGGLAYEQYF
TRBJ2-1,TRBV12-3/TRBV12-4,.,15,TRBD2,TGTGCCAGCAGCCTGTATAGCGGGTCTCACAATGAGCAGTTCTTC,CASSLYSGSHNEQFF
TRBJ2-3,TRBV6-5,many,18,TRBD2,TGTGCCAGCAGTTACCATCCCGGGCTAGCGGGTAGCACAGATACGCAGTATTTT,CASSYHPGLAGSTDTQYF
TRBJ2-1,TRBV29-1,many,15,.,TGCAGCGTTGGTCCGGGCAGGGGCCTTTACAATGAGCAGTTCTTC,CSVGPGRGLYNEQFF
TRBJ2-1,TRBV28,.,17,.,TGTGCCAGCAGCCCTGGGAACGGGATAGAATACTACAATGAGCAGTTCTTC,CASSPGNGIEYYNEQFF
TRBJ2-2,TRBV7-9,few,15,.,TGTGCCAGCAGCCTCGACAGGGACTGGGCCGGGGAGCTGTTTTTT,CASSLDRDWAGELFF